A selection of T cell receptor beta chains follows, all from one sample in a study of patients and donors after allogeneic stem cell transplantation. One entry per CDR3 protein, called by TCRdb with MiXCR from the RT-PCR reads. This sample has about 960,000 distinct CDR3 sequences, with about 20% found just once. The specimen was blood, either unsorted or a sorted T cell fraction (not recorded which). The receptors stem from a human donor who was either an allogeneic HSCT recipient or a stem cell or donor lymphocyte infusion donor (not recorded which). It is not recorded whose cells these are; they may come from a transplant donor. The CDR3 runs from the conserved cysteine through the conserved F or W. The order of the fields is V gene, clone size, J gene, D gene, CDR3 DNA, CDR3 protein. The D gene is left open where the match is weak. Not every row has a clone size; where given, it reads once, few, many or a size class.

>TRBV6-1|once|TRBJ2-3|.
TGTGCCAGCAGAGACGGGGCGGCCCCAGCGGTGCAGTATTTT
CASRDGAAPAVQYF
>TRBV7-9|.|TRBJ1-6|.
TGTGCCAGCAGCTCCCGGGACACCAATTCACCCCTCCACTTT
CASSSRDTNSPLHF
>TRBV7-3|.|TRBJ2-7|TRBD1
TGTGCCAGCAGCCCAGGGACAGGATCCGTCTACGAGCAGTACTTC
CASSPGTGSVYEQYF
>TRBV12-3/TRBV12-4|.|TRBJ1-1|.
TGTGCCAGCAGCCTGAGGATAAACACTGAAGCTTTCTTT
CASSLRINTEAFF
>TRBV5-1|many|TRBJ1-1|TRBD1
TGCGCCAGCAGCTTGGCCATACAGGGGGAAGCTTTCTTT
CASSLAIQGEAFF
>TRBV20-1|many|TRBJ2-1|TRBD2
TGCAGTGCTAGTCCGGCGGGAGGTAGCTCCTACAATGAGCAGTTCTTC
CSASPAGGSSYNEQFF
>TRBV10-3|few|TRBJ2-1|TRBD1
TGTGCCATCAGCCCGGGACAGGGCTTCGACTATGAGCAGTTCTTC
CAISPGQGFDYEQFF
>TRBV18|few|TRBJ1-1|.
TGTGCCAGCTCTCCGGGGGGGCCAATGAACACTGAAGCTTTCTTT
CASSPGGPMNTEAFF
>TRBV6-2/TRBV6-3|few|TRBJ1-2|.
TGTGCCAGCAGTTACTCGAACGGCTACACCTTC
CASSYSNGYTF
>TRBV20-1|.|TRBJ1-1|TRBD1
TGCAGTGCTAGTGACAGGGGGCGGGGGAACACTGAAGCTTTCTTT
CSASDRGRGNTEAFF
>TRBV6-2/TRBV6-3|.|TRBJ2-3|TRBD2
TGTGCCAGCAGTACGCCCCGGGGGGGCCCCGCAGATACGCAGTATTTT
CASSTPRGGPADTQYF
>TRBV6-5|few|TRBJ1-1|.
TGTGCCAGCAGTCCCGGGGGCAGGGTGGCTTTCTTT
CASSPGGRVAFF
>TRBV14|few|TRBJ2-7|.
TGTGCCAGCAGCCAAGACAGGGGTTGGGCGCAGTACTTC
CASSQDRGWAQYF
>TRBV9|few|TRBJ2-5|.
TGTGCCAGCAGCGTAGACATGGGGGGGACCCAGTACTTC
CASSVDMGGTQYF
>TRBV5-1|many|TRBJ2-1|TRBD2
TGCGCCAGCAGCTTATTAGCGGGGGGACACAATGAGCAGTTCTTC
CASSLLAGGHNEQFF
>TRBV29-1|.|TRBJ2-5|.
TGCAGCGTGGCCCTTGAGACCCAGTACTTC
CSVALETQYF
>TRBV28|.|TRBJ2-7|TRBD1
TGTGCCACCGACAGGGGGTACTCCTACGAGCAGTACTTC
CATDRGYSYEQYF
>TRBV6-5|many|TRBJ2-7|.
TGTGCCAGCAAGGGGCACTTGTTGCAGTACTTC
CASKGHLLQYF
>TRBV5-1|.|TRBJ1-3|.
TGCGCCAGCAGCGGCGGCGCCACCATATATTTT
CASSGGATIYF
>TRBV30|few|TRBJ2-7|TRBD2
TGTGCCTGGGGAGCGGGGACCTACGAGCAGTACTTC
CAWGAGTYEQYF
>TRBV6-1|few|TRBJ1-5|.
TGTGCCACTCAGGGGCAAGGCGGTCAGCCCCAGCATTTT
CATQGQGGQPQHF
>TRBV20-1|few|TRBJ2-7|TRBD1
TGCAGTGCTAGAGATTCCCCGGGACAGGCCTACGAGCAGTACTTC
CSARDSPGQAYEQYF
>TRBV6-1|.|TRBJ1-2|.
TGTGCCAGCACCCCGGTCGGTGTCTATGGCTACACCTTC
CASTPVGVYGYTF
>TRBV3-1|few|TRBJ1-5|.
TGTGCCAGCAGCCAAGCCTCCGGATGGGGAATCAAACCCCAGCATTTT
CASSQASGWGIKPQHF
>TRBV7-9|.|TRBJ1-1|.
TGTGCCAGCAGCTTAATACGCCCCAGGAGCACTGAAGCTTTCTTT
CASSLIRPRSTEAFF
>TRBV6-5|.|TRBJ2-7|TRBD2
TGTGCCAGCAGTCGACTAGCCTCCGAGCAGTACTTC
CASSRLASEQYF
>TRBV11-2|.|TRBJ2-2|TRBD2
TGTGCCAGCAGCCAGACTAGCGGGAGGGCCGGGGAGCTGTTTTTT
CASSQTSGRAGELFF
>TRBV4-1|.|TRBJ2-1|TRBD1
TGCGCCAGCAGCCAAGAGTCCGTTATCAGGGGGCAAAATGAGCAGTTCTTC
CASSQESVIRGQNEQFF
>TRBV9|.|TRBJ2-2|TRBD2
TGTGCCAGCAGCGGCCCACTAGCGGGAGGGCCCGGGGAGCTGTTTTTT
CASSGPLAGGPGELFF
>TRBV4-3|.|TRBJ1-2|.
TGCGCCAGCAGCCAAGATGGGGCAGTCCACTATGGCTACACCTTC
CASSQDGAVHYGYTF
>TRBV6-2/TRBV6-3|few|TRBJ1-1|TRBD1
TGTGCCAGCAGCACTGAAAGACAGGGCCCGAACACTGAAGCTTTCTTT
CASSTERQGPNTEAFF
>TRBV11-3|.|TRBJ2-7|.
TGTGCCAGCAGCTTAACACTAAGCGGGACACTTTACGAGCAGTACTTC
CASSLTLSGTLYEQYF
>TRBV25-1|few|TRBJ2-7|.
TGTGCCAGCAGTGGGGGCACATTTTCCGAGCAGTACTTC
CASSGGTFSEQYF
>TRBV29-1|.|TRBJ1-1|TRBD1
TGCAGCGTTGACGAGGGGGCCTTCAACACTGAAGCTTTCTTT
CSVDEGAFNTEAFF
>TRBV2|few|TRBJ1-1|TRBD1
TGTGCCAGAACCGCGGGACAGGAGAACACTGAAGCTTTCTTT
CARTAGQENTEAFF
>TRBV20-1|few|TRBJ2-7|.
TGCAGCGCGGAGAGGGGAGAGTACGAGCAGTACTTC
CSAERGEYEQYF